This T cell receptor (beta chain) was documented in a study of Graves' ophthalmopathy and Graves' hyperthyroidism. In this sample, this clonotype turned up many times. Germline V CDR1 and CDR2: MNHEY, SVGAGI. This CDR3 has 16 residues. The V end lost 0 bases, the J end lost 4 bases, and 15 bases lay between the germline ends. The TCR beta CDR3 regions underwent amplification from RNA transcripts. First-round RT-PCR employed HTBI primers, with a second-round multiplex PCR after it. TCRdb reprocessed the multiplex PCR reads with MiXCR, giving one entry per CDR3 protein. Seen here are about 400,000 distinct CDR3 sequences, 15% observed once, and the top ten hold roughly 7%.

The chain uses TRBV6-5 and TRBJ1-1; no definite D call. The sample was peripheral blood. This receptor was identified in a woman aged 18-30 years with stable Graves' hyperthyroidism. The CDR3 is CASSYSFGFAGTEAFF. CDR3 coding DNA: TGTGCCAGCAGTTACTCATTCGGGTTCGCCGGCACTGAAGCTTTCTTT.